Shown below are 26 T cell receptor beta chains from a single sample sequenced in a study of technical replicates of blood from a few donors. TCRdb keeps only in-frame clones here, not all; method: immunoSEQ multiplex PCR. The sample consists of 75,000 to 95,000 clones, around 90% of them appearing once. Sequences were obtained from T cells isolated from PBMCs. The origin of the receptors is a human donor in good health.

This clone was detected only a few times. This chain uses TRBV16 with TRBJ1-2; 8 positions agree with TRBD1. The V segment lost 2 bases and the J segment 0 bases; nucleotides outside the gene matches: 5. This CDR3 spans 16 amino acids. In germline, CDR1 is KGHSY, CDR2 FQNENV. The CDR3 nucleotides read TGTGCCAGCAGCCAAATCGGGACAGGTTCTAACTATGGCTACACCTTC. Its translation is CASSQIGTGSNYGYTF.

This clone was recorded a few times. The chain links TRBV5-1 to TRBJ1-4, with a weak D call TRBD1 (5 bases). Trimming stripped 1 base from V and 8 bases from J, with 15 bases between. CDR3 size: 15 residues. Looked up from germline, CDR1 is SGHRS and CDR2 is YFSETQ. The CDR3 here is CASSLLPGEGEKLFF. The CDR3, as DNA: TGCGCCAGCAGCTTGTTACCGGGGGAAGGGGAAAAACTGTTTTTT.

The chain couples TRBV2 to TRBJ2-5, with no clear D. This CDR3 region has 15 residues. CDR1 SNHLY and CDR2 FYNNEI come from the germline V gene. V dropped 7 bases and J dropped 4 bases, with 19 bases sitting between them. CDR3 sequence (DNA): TGTGCCAGCACCGGTGCTTGGTCGTCTATAGAGACCCAGTACTTC. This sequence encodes CASTGAWSSIETQYF. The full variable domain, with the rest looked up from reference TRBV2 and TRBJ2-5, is EPEVTQTPSHQVTQMGQEVILRCVPISNHLYFYWYRQILGQKVEFLVSFYNNEISEKSEIFDDQFSVERPDGSNFTLKIRSTKLEDSAMYFCASTGAWSSIETQYFGPGTRLLVL.

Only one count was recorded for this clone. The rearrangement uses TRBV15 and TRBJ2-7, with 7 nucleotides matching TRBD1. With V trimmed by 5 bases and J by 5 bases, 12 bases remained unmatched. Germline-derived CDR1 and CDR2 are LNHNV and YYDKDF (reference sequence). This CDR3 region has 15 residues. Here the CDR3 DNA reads TGTGCCACCAGCTTCTGGACAGGCGGTCACGACGAGCAGTACTTC. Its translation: CATSFWTGGHDEQYF.

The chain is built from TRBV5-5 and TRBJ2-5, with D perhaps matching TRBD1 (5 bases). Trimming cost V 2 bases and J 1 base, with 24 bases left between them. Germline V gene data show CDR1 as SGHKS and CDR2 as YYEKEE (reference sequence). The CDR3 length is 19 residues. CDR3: CASSLSWFEGVIPQETQYF. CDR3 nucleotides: TGTGCCAGCAGCTTAAGTTGGTTCGAAGGGGTTATTCCCCAAGAGACCCAGTACTTC.

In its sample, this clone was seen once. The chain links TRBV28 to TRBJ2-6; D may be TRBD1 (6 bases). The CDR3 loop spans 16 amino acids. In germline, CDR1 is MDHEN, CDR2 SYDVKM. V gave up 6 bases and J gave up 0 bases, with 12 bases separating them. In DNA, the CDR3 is TGTGCCAGCAGACAGGGCGGTAACTCTGGGGCCAACGTCCTGACTTTC. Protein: CASRQGGNSGANVLTF.

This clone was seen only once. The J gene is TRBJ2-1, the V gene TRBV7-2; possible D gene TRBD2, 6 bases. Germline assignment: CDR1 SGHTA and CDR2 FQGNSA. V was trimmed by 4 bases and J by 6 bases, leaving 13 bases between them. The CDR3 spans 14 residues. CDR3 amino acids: CASSSGTWTNEQFF. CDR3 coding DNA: TGTGCCAGCAGCTCCGGGACTTGGACCAATGAGCAGTTCTTC.

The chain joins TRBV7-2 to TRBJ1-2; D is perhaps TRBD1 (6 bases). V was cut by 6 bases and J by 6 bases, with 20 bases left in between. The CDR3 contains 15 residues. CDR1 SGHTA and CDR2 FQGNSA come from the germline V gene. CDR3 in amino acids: CASSPGGGAFHGYTF. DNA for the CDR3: TGTGCCAGCAGTCCTGGGGGGGGCGCTTTTCATGGCTACACCTTC. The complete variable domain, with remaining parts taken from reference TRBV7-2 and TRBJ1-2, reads GAGVSQSPSNKVTEKGKDVELRCDPISGHTALYWYRQSLGQGLEFLIYFQGNSAPDKSGLPSDRFSAERTGGSVSTLTIQRTQQEDSAVYLCASSPGGGAFHGYTFGSGTRLTVV.

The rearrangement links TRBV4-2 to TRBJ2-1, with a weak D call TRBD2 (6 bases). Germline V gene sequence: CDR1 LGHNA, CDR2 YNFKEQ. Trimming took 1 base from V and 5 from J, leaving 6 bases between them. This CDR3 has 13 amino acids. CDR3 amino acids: CASSQGGDNEQFF. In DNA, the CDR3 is TGTGCCAGCAGCCAAGGGGGGGACAATGAGCAGTTCTTC.

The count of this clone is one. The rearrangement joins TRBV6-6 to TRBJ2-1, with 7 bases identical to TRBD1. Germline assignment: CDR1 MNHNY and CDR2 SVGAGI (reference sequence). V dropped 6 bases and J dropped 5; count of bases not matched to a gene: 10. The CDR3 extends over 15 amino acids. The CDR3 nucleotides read TGTGCCAGCAGCCCTCCGGGACAGCTGAACAATGAGCAGTTCTTC. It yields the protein CASSPPGQLNNEQFF.

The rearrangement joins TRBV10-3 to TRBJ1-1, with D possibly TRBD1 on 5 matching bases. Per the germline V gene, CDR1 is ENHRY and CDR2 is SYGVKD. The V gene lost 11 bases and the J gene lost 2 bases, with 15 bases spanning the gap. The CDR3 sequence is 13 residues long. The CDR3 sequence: CASHQGGNTEAFF. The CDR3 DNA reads TGTGCCTCGCACCAGGGTGGAAACACTGAAGCTTTCTTT.

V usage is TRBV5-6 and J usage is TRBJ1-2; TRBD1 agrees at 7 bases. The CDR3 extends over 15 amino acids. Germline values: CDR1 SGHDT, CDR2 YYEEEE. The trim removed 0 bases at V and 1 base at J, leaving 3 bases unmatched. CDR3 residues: CASSLEGAVNYGYTF. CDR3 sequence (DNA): TGTGCCAGCAGCTTGGAGGGGGCAGTTAACTATGGCTACACCTTC.

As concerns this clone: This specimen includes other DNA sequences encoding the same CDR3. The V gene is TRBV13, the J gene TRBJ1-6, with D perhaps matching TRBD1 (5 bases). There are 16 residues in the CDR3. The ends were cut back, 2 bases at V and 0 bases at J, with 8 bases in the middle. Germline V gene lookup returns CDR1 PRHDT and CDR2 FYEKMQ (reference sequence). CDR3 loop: CASSLQGSSYNSPLHF. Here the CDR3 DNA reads TGTGCCAGCAGCTTACAGGGAAGCTCCTATAATTCACCCCTCCACTTT.

The CDR3 reads CASSLGLGRDTGELFF. As DNA, the CDR3 is TGTGCCAGCAGCTTAGGTCTAGGGAGAGACACCGGGGAGCTGTTTTTT. The chain uses TRBV11-3 and TRBJ2-2, with a tentative D call TRBD2 (5 bases). Looked up from germline, CDR1 is SGHNT and CDR2 is YENEEA. Deletions cut 1 base from V and 3 bases from J, with 12 bases between. There are 16 residues in the CDR3.

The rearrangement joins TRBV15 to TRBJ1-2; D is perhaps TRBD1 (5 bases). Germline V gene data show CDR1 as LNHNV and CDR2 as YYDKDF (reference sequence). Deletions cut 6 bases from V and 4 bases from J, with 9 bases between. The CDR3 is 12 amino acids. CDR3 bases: TGTGCCACCAGAGGGGATGGCTATGGCTACACCTTC. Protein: CATRGDGYGYTF.

As DNA, the CDR3 is TGTGCCAGCAGTACCCCATTGATGATGGGGCAGACTGAAAAACTGTTTTTT. This codes for CASSTPLMMGQTEKLFF. This chain connects TRBV28 to TRBJ1-4, with D possibly matching TRBD1 (5 bases). This CDR3 spans 17 amino acids. Deletions cut 5 bases from V and 7 bases from J, with 23 bases between. The germline gives CDR1 MDHEN, CDR2 SYDVKM.

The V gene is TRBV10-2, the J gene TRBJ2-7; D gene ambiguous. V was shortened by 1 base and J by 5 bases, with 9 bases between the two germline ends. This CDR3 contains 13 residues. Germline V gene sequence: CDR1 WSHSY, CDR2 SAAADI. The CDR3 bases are TGCGCCAGCAGTGAGTTGAGGCGGAACGAGCAGTACTTC. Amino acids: CASSELRRNEQYF.

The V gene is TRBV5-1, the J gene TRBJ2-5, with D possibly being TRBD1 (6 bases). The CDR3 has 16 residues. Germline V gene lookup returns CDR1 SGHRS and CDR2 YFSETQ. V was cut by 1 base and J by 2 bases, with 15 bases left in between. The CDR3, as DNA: TGCGCCAGCAGCTTGAGCCCGACAGGCTCACAAGAGACCCAGTACTTC. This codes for CASSLSPTGSQETQYF.

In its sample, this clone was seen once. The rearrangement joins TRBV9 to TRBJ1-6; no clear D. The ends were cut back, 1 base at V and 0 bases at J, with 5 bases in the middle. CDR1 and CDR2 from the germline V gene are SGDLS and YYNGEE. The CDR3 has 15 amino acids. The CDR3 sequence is CASSVRSSYNSPLHF. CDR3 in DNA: TGTGCCAGCAGCGTAAGGAGCTCCTATAATTCACCCCTCCACTTT.

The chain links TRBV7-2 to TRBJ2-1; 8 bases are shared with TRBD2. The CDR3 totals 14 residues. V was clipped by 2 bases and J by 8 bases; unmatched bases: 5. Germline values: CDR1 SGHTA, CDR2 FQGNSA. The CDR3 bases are TGTGCCAGCAGCTTAAAAGCGGGAGTCCATGAGCAGTTCTTC. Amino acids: CASSLKAGVHEQFF.

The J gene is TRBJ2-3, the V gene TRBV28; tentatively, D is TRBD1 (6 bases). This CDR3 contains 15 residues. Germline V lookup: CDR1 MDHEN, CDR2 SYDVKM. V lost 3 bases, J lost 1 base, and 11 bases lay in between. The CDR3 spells CASSFVGAGTDTQYF. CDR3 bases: TGTGCCAGCAGTTTTGTGGGGGCCGGCACAGATACGCAGTATTTT.

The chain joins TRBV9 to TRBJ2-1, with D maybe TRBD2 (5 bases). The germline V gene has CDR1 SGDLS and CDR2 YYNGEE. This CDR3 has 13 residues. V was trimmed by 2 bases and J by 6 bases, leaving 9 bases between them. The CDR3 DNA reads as TGTGCCAGCAGCGTGGCGGACTCCAATGAGCAGTTCTTC. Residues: CASSVADSNEQFF.

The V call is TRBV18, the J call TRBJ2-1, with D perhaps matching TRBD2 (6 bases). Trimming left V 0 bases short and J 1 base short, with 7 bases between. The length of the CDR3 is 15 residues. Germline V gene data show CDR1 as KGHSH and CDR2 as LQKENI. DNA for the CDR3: TGTGCCAGCTCACCACCCGGGACTTCCTACAATGAGCAGTTCTTC. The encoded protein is CASSPPGTSYNEQFF.

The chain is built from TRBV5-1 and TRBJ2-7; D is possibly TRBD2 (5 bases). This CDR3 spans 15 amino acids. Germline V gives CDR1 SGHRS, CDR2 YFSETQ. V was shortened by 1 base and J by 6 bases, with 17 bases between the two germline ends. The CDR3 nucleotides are TGCGCCAGCAGCTTGTTAACGGGTTCCGAGGGCGAGCAGTACTTC. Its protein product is CASSLLTGSEGEQYF.

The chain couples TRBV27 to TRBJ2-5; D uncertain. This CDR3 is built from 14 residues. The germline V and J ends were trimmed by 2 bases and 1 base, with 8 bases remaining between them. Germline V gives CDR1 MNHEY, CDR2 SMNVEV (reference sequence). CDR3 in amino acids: CASSLPHSQETQYF. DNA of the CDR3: TGTGCCAGCAGTTTACCCCACAGCCAAGAGACCCAGTACTTC.

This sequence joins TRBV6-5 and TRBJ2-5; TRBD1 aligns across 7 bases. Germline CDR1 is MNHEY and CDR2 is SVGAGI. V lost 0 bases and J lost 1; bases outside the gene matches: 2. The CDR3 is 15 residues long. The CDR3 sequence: CASSYSRGSQETQYF. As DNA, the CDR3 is TGTGCCAGCAGTTACTCCAGGGGGTCCCAAGAGACCCAGTACTTC.